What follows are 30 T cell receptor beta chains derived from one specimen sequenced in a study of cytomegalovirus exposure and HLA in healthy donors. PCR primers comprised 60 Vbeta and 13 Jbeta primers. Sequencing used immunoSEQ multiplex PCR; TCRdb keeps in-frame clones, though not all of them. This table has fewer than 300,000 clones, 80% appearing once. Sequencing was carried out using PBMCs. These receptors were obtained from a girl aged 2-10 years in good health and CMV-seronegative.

Written as DNA, the CDR3 is TGTGCCAGCAGTGATCTGGGCAGCTTGAACACTGAAGCTTTCTTT. Translation: CASSDLGSLNTEAFF. The rearrangement links TRBV2 to TRBJ1-1; D remains ambiguous. Trimming took off 3 bases at V and 0 bases at J, with 11 bases between the two ends. The CDR3 loop spans 15 amino acids. Germline loops: CDR1 SNHLY, CDR2 FYNNEI.

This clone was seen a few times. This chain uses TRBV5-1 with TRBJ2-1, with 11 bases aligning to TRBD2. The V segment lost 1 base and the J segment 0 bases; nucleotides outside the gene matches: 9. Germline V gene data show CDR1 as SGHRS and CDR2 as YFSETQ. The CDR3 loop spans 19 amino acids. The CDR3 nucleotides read TGCGCCAGCAGCTTGAGGAGACTAGCGGGGCGCAGCTCCTACAATGAGCAGTTCTTC. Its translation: CASSLRRLAGRSSYNEQFF.

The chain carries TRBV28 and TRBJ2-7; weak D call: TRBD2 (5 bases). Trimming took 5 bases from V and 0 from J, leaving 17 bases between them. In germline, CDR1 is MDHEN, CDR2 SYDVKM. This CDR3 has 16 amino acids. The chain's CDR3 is CASSGVGRESSYEQYF. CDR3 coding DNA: TGTGCCAGCAGTGGGGTCGGACGGGAAAGCTCCTACGAGCAGTACTTC.

DNA for the CDR3: TGTGCCAGCTCACCACGGGAGCGGTTGGGGGAGCAGTACTTC. Amino acid sequence: CASSPRERLGEQYF. This rearrangement joins TRBV18 to TRBJ2-7; TRBD2 is a possible D gene (5 bases). CDR3 length: 14 residues. Germline V gene sequence: CDR1 KGHSH, CDR2 LQKENI. V shed 1 base and J shed 7 bases, with 14 bases lying between them. Complete variable domain (other parts from reference TRBV18 and TRBJ2-7): NAGVMQNPRHLVRRRGQEARLRCSPMKGHSHVYWYRQLPEEGLKFMVYLQKENIIDESGMPKERFSAEFPKEGPSILRIQQVVRGDSAAYFCASSPRERLGEQYFGPGTRLTVT.

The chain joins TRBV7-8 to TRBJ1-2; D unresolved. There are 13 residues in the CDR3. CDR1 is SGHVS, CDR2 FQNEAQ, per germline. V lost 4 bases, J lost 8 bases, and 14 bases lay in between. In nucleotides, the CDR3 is TGTGCCAGCAGCTCTCAAACGGCGGGAGGCTACACCTTC. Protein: CASSSQTAGGYTF.

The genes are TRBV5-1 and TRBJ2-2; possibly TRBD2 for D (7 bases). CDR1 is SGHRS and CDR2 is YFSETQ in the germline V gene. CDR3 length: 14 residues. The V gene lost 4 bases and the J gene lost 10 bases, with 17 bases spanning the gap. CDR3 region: CASSPGGPGVELFF. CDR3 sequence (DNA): TGCGCCAGCAGCCCGGGGGGCCCCGGGGTGGAGCTGTTTTTT.

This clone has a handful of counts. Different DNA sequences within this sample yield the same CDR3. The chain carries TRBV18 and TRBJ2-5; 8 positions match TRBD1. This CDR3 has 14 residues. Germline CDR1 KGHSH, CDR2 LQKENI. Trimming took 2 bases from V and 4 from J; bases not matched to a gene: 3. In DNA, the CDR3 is TGTGCCAGCTCACCAACAGGGGGGAGAGAGACCCAGTACTTC. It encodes CASSPTGGRETQYF.

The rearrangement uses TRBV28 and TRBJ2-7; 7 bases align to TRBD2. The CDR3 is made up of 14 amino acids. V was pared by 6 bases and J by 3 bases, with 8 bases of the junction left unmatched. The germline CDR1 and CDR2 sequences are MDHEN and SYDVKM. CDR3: CASRSPAGIYEQYF. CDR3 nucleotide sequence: TGTGCCAGCAGGTCACCAGCGGGAATCTACGAGCAGTACTTC.

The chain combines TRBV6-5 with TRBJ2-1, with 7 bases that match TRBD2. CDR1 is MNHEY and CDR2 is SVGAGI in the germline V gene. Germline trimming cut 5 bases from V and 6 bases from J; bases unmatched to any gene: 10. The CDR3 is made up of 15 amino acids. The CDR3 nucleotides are TGTGCCAGCAGTATTCTCGGACTAGTCGGCAATGAGCAGTTCTTC. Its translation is CASSILGLVGNEQFF.

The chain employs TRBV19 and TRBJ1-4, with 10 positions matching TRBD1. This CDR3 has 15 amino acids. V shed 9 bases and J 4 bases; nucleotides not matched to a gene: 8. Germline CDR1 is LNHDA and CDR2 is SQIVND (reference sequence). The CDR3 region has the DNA TGTGCCAGCCGGGACAGGGGTGGGGATAATGAAAAACTGTTTTTT. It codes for CASRDRGGDNEKLFF.

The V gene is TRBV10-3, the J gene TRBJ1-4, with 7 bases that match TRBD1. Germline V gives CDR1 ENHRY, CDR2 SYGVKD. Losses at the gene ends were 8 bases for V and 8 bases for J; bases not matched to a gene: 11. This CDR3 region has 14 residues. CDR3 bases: TGTGCCATCCAGCGGCGTCAGGGGGACGAAAAACTGTTTTTT. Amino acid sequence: CAIQRRQGDEKLFF.

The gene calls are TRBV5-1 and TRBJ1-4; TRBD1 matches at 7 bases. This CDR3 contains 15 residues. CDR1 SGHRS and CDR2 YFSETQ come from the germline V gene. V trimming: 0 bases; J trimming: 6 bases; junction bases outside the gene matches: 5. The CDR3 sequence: CASSLGTGGDEKLFF. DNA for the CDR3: TGCGCCAGCAGCTTGGGGACAGGTGGAGATGAAAAACTGTTTTTT.

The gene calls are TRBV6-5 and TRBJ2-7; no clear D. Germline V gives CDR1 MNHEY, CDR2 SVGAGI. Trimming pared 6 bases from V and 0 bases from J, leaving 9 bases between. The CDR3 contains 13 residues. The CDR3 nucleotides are TGTGCCAGCAGCGAATCAGGCTCCTACGAGCAGTACTTC. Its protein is CASSESGSYEQYF.

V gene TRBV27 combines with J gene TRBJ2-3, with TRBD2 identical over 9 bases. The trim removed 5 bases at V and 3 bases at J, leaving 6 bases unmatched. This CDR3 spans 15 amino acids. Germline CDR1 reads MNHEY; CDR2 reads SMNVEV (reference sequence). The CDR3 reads CASSRRGGTTDTQYF. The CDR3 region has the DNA TGTGCCAGCAGTCGGCGGGGGGGGACTACAGATACGCAGTATTTT.

The chain's CDR3 is CATSRDRGTTLQWLFF. The CDR3 region has the DNA TGTGCCACCAGCAGAGATCGAGGGACTACCCTTCAATGGCTGTTTTTT. The chain uses TRBV15 and TRBJ1-4; D perhaps matches TRBD1 (5 bases). Germline CDR1 LNHNV, CDR2 YYDKDF (reference sequence). Trimming removed 0 bases from V and 14 bases from J, with 22 bases in between. There are 16 residues in the CDR3.

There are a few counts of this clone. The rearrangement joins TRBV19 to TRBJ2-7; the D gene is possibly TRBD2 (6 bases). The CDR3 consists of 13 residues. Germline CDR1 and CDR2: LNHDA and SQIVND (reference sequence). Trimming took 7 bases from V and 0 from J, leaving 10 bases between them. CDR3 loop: CASKAGTSYEQYF. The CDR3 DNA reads TGTGCCAGTAAGGCGGGGACCTCCTACGAGCAGTACTTC.

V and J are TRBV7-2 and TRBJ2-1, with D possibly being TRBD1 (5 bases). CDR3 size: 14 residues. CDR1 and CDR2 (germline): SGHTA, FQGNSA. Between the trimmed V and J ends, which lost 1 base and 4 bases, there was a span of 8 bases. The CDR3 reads CASSLVGAYNEQFF. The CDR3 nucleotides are TGTGCCAGCAGCTTAGTAGGGGCGTACAATGAGCAGTTCTTC.

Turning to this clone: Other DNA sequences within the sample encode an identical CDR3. In nucleotides, the CDR3 is TGCGCCAGCAGCTTGGTTCTGCGGGAAATTTACGAGCAGTACTTC. It yields the protein CASSLVLREIYEQYF. V gene TRBV5-1 combines with J gene TRBJ2-7, with D possibly TRBD2 on 6 matching bases. V was cut by 0 bases and J by 4 bases, with 14 bases left in between. Germline V gene lookup returns CDR1 SGHRS and CDR2 YFSETQ. The CDR3 runs to 15 residues.

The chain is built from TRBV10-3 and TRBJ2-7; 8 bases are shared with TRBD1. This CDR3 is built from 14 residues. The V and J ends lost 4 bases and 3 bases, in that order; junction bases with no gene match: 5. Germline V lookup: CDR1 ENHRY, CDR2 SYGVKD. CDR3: CAISVRGRFYEQYF. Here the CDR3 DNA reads TGTGCCATCAGTGTCAGGGGGCGGTTCTACGAGCAGTACTTC.

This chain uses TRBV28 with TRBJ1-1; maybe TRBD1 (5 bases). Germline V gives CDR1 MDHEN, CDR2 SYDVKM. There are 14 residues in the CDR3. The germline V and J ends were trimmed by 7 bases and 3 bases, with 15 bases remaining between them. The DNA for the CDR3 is TGTGCCAGCACGGGGGGGGGTTTGGACACTGAAGCTTTCTTT. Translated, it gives CASTGGGLDTEAFF.

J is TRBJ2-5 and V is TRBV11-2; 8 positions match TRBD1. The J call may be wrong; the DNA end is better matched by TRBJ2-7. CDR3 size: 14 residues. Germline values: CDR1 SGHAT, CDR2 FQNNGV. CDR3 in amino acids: CASSLTDRAYEQYF. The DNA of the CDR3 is TGTGCCAGCAGCTTAACGGACAGGGCCTACGAGCAGTACTTC.

This CDR3 is CASSDSMRTGELFF. CDR3 in DNA: TGTGCCAGCAGTGACTCGATGCGGACCGGGGAGCTGTTTTTT. The chain carries TRBV6-4 and TRBJ2-2; D not certain. CDR1 is MRHNA, CDR2 SNTAGT, per germline. Trimming removed 0 bases from V and 5 bases from J, with 7 bases in between. The CDR3 runs to 14 residues.

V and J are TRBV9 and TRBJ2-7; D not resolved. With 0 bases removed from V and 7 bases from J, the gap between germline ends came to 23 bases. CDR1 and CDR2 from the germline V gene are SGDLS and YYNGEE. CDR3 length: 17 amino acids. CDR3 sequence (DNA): TGTGCCAGCAGCGTAGGGGCCTTCCTCGCCAACGAATGGGAGCAGTACTTC. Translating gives CASSVGAFLANEWEQYF.

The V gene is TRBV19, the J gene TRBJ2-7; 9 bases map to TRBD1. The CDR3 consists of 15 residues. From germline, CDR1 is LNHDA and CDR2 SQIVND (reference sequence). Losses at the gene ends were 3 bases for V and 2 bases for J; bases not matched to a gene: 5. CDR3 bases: TGTGCCAGTAGTATCCGGGACAGGGACCCCTACGAGCAGTACTTC. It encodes CASSIRDRDPYEQYF.

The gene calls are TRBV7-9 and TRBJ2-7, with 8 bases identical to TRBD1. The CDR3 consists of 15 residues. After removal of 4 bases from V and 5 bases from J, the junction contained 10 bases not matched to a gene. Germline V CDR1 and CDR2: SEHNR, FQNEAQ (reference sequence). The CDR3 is CASSSGQGRFHEQYF. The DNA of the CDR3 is TGTGCCAGCAGCTCTGGACAGGGTCGGTTCCACGAGCAGTACTTC.

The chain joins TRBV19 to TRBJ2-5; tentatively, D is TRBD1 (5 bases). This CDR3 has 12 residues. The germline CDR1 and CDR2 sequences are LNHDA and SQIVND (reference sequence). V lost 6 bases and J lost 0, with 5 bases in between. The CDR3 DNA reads TGTGCCAGTAGCAGGGACCAAGAGACCCAGTACTTC. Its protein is CASSRDQETQYF.

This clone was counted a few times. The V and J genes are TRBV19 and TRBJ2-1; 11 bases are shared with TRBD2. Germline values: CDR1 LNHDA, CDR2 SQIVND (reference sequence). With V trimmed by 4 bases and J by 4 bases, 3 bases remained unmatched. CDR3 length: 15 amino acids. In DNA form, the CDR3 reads TGTGCCAGTAGTACCCTAGCGGGGGGTTACAATGAGCAGTTCTTC. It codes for CASSTLAGGYNEQFF.

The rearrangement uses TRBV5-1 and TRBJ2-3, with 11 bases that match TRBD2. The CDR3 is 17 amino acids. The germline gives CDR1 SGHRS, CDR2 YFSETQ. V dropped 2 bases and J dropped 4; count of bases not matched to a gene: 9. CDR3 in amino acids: CASSFYLLAGESDTQYF. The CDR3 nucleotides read TGCGCCAGCAGCTTCTACTTACTAGCGGGGGAATCAGATACGCAGTATTTT.

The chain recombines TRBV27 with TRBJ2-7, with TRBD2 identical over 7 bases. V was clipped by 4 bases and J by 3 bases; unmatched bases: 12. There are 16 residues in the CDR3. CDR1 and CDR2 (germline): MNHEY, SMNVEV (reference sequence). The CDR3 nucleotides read TGTGCCAGCAGTTGCAGGGCGGGGGAATCTCTCTACGAGCAGTACTTC. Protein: CASSCRAGESLYEQYF.

The CDR3 DNA follows: TGTGCCAGCACCTACGGACAGGGGAATCAGCCCCAGCATTTT. This encodes CASTYGQGNQPQHF. The rearrangement uses TRBV11-3 and TRBJ1-5; TRBD1 agrees at 9 bases. The CDR3 is made up of 14 amino acids. Germline loops: CDR1 SGHNT, CDR2 YENEEA. Trimming took 7 bases from V and 4 from J; bases not matched to a gene: 5.